This is a list of T cell receptor beta chains from one sample in a study of cytomegalovirus exposure and HLA in healthy donors. TCRdb keeps only in-frame clones here, not all; method: immunoSEQ multiplex PCR. The sample contains under 110,000 clones, 65% to 80% of which appear only once. The specimen sequenced was PBMCs. The receptor set was obtained from a man aged 50-60 years in good health and CMV-seronegative. Each CDR3 is given with its conserved first and last residue. D genes are given only for firm matches. Clone sizes are given selectively: once, few, many, or a class where the clone is expanded.

CDR3nt	CDR3aa	v_gene	d_gene	j_gene	abundance
TGTGCCAGCAGCTTAGGTACGCCCGGGGATCGGGAGAACACTGAAGCTTTCTTT	CASSLGTPGDRENTEAFF	TRBV11-2	NA	TRBJ1-1	NA
TGTGCCAGCAGTATGGAGGGTAGGACCTTC	CASSMEGRTF	TRBV27	NA	TRBJ1-2	few
TGTGCCAGCAGCTTCAGACAGGGTAGGAACGAGCAGTACTTC	CASSFRQGRNEQYF	TRBV6-1	TRBD1	TRBJ2-7	NA
TGTGCCAGCAGTGGGGGGGGTTTTAACTATGGCTACACCTTC	CASSGGGFNYGYTF	TRBV6-1	NA	TRBJ1-2	NA
TGTGCCAGCAGCTTAGTAAAAAATGACACTGAAGCTTTCTTT	CASSLVKNDTEAFF	TRBV7-6	NA	TRBJ1-1	NA
TGTGCCAGTACCCCAAGGGACAGGGCGGCGAGAAACTATGGCTACACCTTC	CASTPRDRAARNYGYTF	TRBV19	TRBD1	TRBJ1-2	once
TGTGCCAGCAGCTTAGGCGTCGGGAGTGGGTCCTACAATGAGCAGTTCTTC	CASSLGVGSGSYNEQFF	TRBV7-2	NA	TRBJ2-1	few
TGTGCCAGCCGAGTGAACGGTGCTAACTATGGCTACACCTTC	CASRVNGANYGYTF	TRBV6-5	NA	TRBJ1-2	few
TGTGCCAGCAATGGGGAGGGATTCGAGCAGTACTTC	CASNGEGFEQYF	TRBV5-4	TRBD2	TRBJ2-7	NA
TGCGCCAGCAGCCCTAGGGGCGCCTACGAGCAGTACTTC	CASSPRGAYEQYF	TRBV5-1	NA	TRBJ2-7	few
TGCGCCAGCAGCTTGGAGGGAGCTCCAAAGCAGTACTTC	CASSLEGAPKQYF	TRBV5-1	NA	TRBJ2-5	NA
TGTGCCAGCAGTTCGAAGACAGGGCGCGGGGAGGAGACCCAGTACTTC	CASSSKTGRGEETQYF	TRBV2	NA	TRBJ2-5	NA
TGTGCCAGCAGCTTAAGTACTAACAATGAGCAGTTCTTC	CASSLSTNNEQFF	TRBV7-3	NA	TRBJ2-1	few
TGTGCCAGCAGTCTCGGGGGGACCCAGTACTTC	CASSLGGTQYF	TRBV27	NA	TRBJ2-5	NA
TGTGCCTGGAGTGTAGCCGGGACTAATGAAAAACTGTTTTTT	CAWSVAGTNEKLFF	TRBV30	NA	TRBJ1-4	NA
TGTGCCAGCAGCTTAGCGCAAGGGGGCACGGAGACCCAGTACTTC	CASSLAQGGTETQYF	TRBV7-9	TRBD1	TRBJ2-5	NA
TGTGCCTCCGAGGACAGGGAATCCTTTAACTATGGCTACACCTTC	CASEDRESFNYGYTF	TRBV14	TRBD1	TRBJ1-2	NA
TGCGCCAGCAGCCAAGATGAGCCAGCGTCGGGTTCCAACACCGGGGAGCTGTTTTTT	CASSQDEPASGSNTGELFF	TRBV4-3	NA	TRBJ2-2	NA
TGCGCCAGCAGCCCGGCGGGGCGAAGCTCCTACGAGCAGTACTTC	CASSPAGRSSYEQYF	TRBV4-1	NA	TRBJ2-7	NA
TGTGCCAGCACCCCTGGGGCAGGGAAGAACACTGAAGCTTTCTTT	CASTPGAGKNTEAFF	TRBV19	NA	TRBJ1-1	NA
TGTGCCAGCAGTTTTGGTCAGACACATCAGCCCCAGCATTTT	CASSFGQTHQPQHF	TRBV28	NA	TRBJ1-5	NA
TGCGCCAGCAGCCCCCGACTAAGCACAGATACGCAGTATTTT	CASSPRLSTDTQYF	TRBV5-1	NA	TRBJ2-3	NA
TGTGCCAGCAAGGGGGCTGGGGATACTGAAGCTTTCTTT	CASKGAGDTEAFF	TRBV28	TRBD1	TRBJ1-1	NA
TGTGCCAGTAGTCCGCAAGGGTCAGGGCAAGAGACCCAGTACTTC	CASSPQGSGQETQYF	TRBV19	NA	TRBJ2-5	NA
TGCGCCAGCAGTAATGGAGAAACGAACAATAATGAGCAGTTCTTC	CASSNGETNNNEQFF	TRBV5-1	NA	TRBJ2-1	NA
TGTGCCAGCAGCTTAGTCCAGGGGGCCTCTGGAAACACCATATATTTT	CASSLVQGASGNTIYF	TRBV7-2	TRBD1	TRBJ1-3	NA
TGTGCCATAGCGGGAGTTTCGGAGACCCAGTACTTC	CAIAGVSETQYF	TRBV10-3	TRBD2	TRBJ2-5	once
TGTGCCAGTAGTATCGGGACAGGAAGCGGCTACACCTTC	CASSIGTGSGYTF	TRBV19	TRBD1	TRBJ1-2	NA
TGTGCCAGCTCCCCTGTCACAGATACGCAGTATTTT	CASSPVTDTQYF	TRBV18	NA	TRBJ2-3	NA
TGTGCCAGCAGCTTACCCGGGACAGGGGGCTACGAGCAGTACTTC	CASSLPGTGGYEQYF	TRBV11-2	TRBD1	TRBJ2-7	NA
TGTGCCAGCAGCCGCACGGACAGACGGAACACTGAAGCTTTCTTT	CASSRTDRRNTEAFF	TRBV6-1	NA	TRBJ1-1	few
TGTGCCAGCAGCCCGGGAGTCCAAGAGACCCAGTACTTC	CASSPGVQETQYF	TRBV5-6	NA	TRBJ2-5	NA
TGTGCCAGCAGTAGACCGGGACAGTATAACACTGAAGCTTTCTTT	CASSRPGQYNTEAFF	TRBV6-5	TRBD1	TRBJ1-1	NA
TGTGCCAGTAGTAGTGGTACAGGGCAAGAGACCCAGTACTTC	CASSSGTGQETQYF	TRBV19	NA	TRBJ2-5	NA
TGCAGTGCAACTACAGGGGGAGAGCAGTTCTTC	CSATTGGEQFF	TRBV20-1	TRBD1	TRBJ2-1	NA
TGCAGCGTTGAAGATCCGGCTAGCGGGAGGCCGTATGAGCAGTTCTTC	CSVEDPASGRPYEQFF	TRBV29-1	TRBD2	TRBJ2-1	NA